The next 19 T cell receptor beta chains were all read from a single sample in a study of memory CD4+ T cells and cytomegalovirus serostatus. Single viable CD3+CD4+CD8-CD45RO+ cells were sorted as the memory CD4+ T cells. TCRdb keeps only in-frame clones here, not all; method: immunoSEQ multiplex PCR. Among 60,000 or so clones listed, approximately 82% were seen once. Sequenced sample: memory CD4+ T cells from blood. The origin of the receptors is an adult in good health and CMV-seronegative. Some clones in this sample may be carry-over from other donors' samples.

The chain joins TRBV15 to TRBJ1-5; D gene uncertain. V was clipped by 4 bases and J by 6 bases, with 7 bases between them. CDR1 and CDR2 from the germline V gene are LNHNV and YYDKDF (reference sequence). The CDR3 has 12 amino acids. CDR3 sequence reads: CATSNLVQPQHF. The CDR3 DNA reads as TGTGCCACCAGCAACTTGGTTCAGCCCCAGCATTTT.

CDR3 in amino acids: CASSRWGQGYFF. As DNA, the CDR3 is TGTGCCAGCAGTCGTTGGGGACAGGGGTACTTCTTC. The V and J genes are TRBV27 and TRBJ2-1, with TRBD1 matching 10 bases. Germline V gene lookup returns CDR1 MNHEY and CDR2 SMNVEV (reference sequence). V lost 5 bases, J lost 16 bases, and 8 bases stayed unmatched. This CDR3 has 12 residues.

CDR3 in amino acids: CSVAPGGEKLFF. CDR3 DNA sequence: TGCAGCGTGGCGCCCGGGGGGGAAAAACTGTTTTTT. The chain carries TRBV29-1 and TRBJ1-4; possibly TRBD1 for D (5 bases). CDR3 size: 12 residues. Looked up from germline, CDR1 is SQVTM and CDR2 is ANQGSEA. V lost 6 bases and J 8 bases, leaving 13 bases between the germline ends.

The chain is built from TRBV2 and TRBJ1-2; possible D gene TRBD1, 5 bases. Looked up from germline, CDR1 is SNHLY and CDR2 is FYNNEI. The CDR3 runs 14 residues. The germline V and J ends were trimmed by 7 bases and 1 base, with 13 bases remaining between them. CDR3 nucleotides: TGTGCCAGCATGACGTACGGGGGTAACTATGGCTACACCTTC. As protein: CASMTYGGNYGYTF.

The rearrangement uses TRBV28 and TRBJ2-3; 7 bases agree with TRBD1. The CDR3 runs 16 residues. The ends lost 3 bases at V and 5 bases at J; junction bases unmatched: 11. Germline V gene data show CDR1 as MDHEN and CDR2 as SYDVKM. In DNA form, the CDR3 reads TGTGCCAGCAGTTTGGGACAGTCCCGCTACGGAGATACGCAGTATTTT. Amino acids: CASSLGQSRYGDTQYF.

CDR3 region: CASSSWWTATGELFF. CDR3 in DNA: TGTGCCAGCAGCTCCTGGTGGACCGCCACCGGGGAGCTGTTTTTT. The chain employs TRBV7-2 and TRBJ2-2; no clear D gene. The CDR3 spans 15 residues. The germline CDR1 and CDR2 sequences are SGHTA and FQGNSA. V was trimmed by 4 bases and J by 4 bases, leaving 13 bases between them.

This clone was detected a few times. The rearrangement links TRBV6-5 to TRBJ2-2; D is perhaps TRBD2 (6 bases). The ends were cut back, 8 bases at V and 1 base at J, with 8 bases in the middle. The CDR3 has 13 residues. The germline V gene has CDR1 MNHEY and CDR2 SVGAGI. The CDR3 coding sequence is TGTGCCAGCGGGACTGAGAACACCGGGGAGCTGTTTTTT. Amino acids: CASGTENTGELFF.

The chain combines TRBV4-3 with TRBJ2-4; D is uncertain. The V end lost 0 bases, the J end lost 9 bases, and 15 bases lay between the germline ends. Per the germline V gene, CDR1 is LGHNA and CDR2 is YSLEER. The CDR3 has 15 residues. The DNA for the CDR3 is TGCGCCAGCAGCCAAGATAAAATGGGGTCGGGCATTCAGTACTTC. Its protein product is CASSQDKMGSGIQYF.

The V gene is TRBV10-3, the J gene TRBJ1-2; D is unclear. Per germline, CDR1 ENHRY and CDR2 SYGVKD. Trimming removed 6 bases from V and 6 bases from J, with 20 bases in between. This CDR3 has 15 residues. The CDR3 DNA sequence: TGTGCCATCAGCAACCATGACTCCAACCGGGATGGCTACACCTTC. This codes for CAISNHDSNRDGYTF.

V is TRBV28 and J is TRBJ2-1; 13 bases line up with TRBD2. V shed 7 bases, J shed 7 bases, and the junction held 4 bases outside the gene matches. Germline V gene lookup returns CDR1 MDHEN and CDR2 SYDVKM. The length of the CDR3 is 14 residues. The CDR3 DNA sequence: TGTGCCAGCACCCCGACTAGCGGGAGGAATGAGCAGTTCTTC. It translates to CASTPTSGRNEQFF.

This clone was seen just once. This chain uses TRBV28 with TRBJ2-6; D possibly corresponds to TRBD1 (5 bases). V was pared by 5 bases and J by 2 bases, with 13 bases between. The CDR3 runs 16 residues. Germline V lookup: CDR1 MDHEN, CDR2 SYDVKM. The CDR3 DNA reads as TGTGCCAGCAGTGAGATTGGGGCAGCTGGGGCCAACGTCCTGACTTTC. Its translation: CASSEIGAAGANVLTF.

This chain uses TRBV7-8 with TRBJ1-2; weak D call: TRBD1 (6 bases). Per germline, CDR1 SGHVS and CDR2 FQNEAQ. Deletions cut 6 bases from V and 6 bases from J, with 14 bases between. The CDR3 runs to 13 residues. CDR3: CASSLGQMNGYTF. CDR3 nucleotide sequence: TGTGCCAGCAGTCTCGGACAGATGAATGGCTACACCTTC.

The V and J genes are TRBV5-1 and TRBJ1-1, with 8 bases identical to TRBD1. V was clipped by 3 bases and J by 4 bases; unmatched bases: 5. The CDR3 spans 14 residues. The germline V gene has CDR1 SGHRS and CDR2 YFSETQ. The CDR3 loop is CASSSYGTGTEAFF. The CDR3 bases are TGCGCCAGCAGCTCATACGGGACAGGCACTGAAGCTTTCTTT. Full variable domain (outside the CDR3, taken from reference TRBV5-1 and TRBJ1-1): KAGVTQTPRYLIKTRGQQVTLSCSPISGHRSVSWYQQTPGQGLQFLFEYFSETQRNKGNFPGRFSGRQFSNSRSEMNVSTLELGDSALYLCASSSYGTGTEAFFGQGTRLTVV.

This clone has only a few counts. The V and J genes are TRBV6-1 and TRBJ1-5; D gene uncertain. Trimming took 7 bases from V and 0 from J, leaving 10 bases between them. This CDR3 is 14 amino acids long. Germline loops: CDR1 MNHNS, CDR2 SASEGT. The CDR3 loop is CASTADSSNQPQHF. DNA of the CDR3: TGTGCCAGCACGGCGGATTCTAGCAATCAGCCCCAGCATTTT.

This chain uses TRBV5-1 with TRBJ2-5; D call uncertain. Trimming pared 1 base from V and 2 bases from J, leaving 9 bases between. Germline V lookup: CDR1 SGHRS, CDR2 YFSETQ. The CDR3 contains 14 residues. DNA for the CDR3: TGCGCCAGCAGCTTGAAGGGCTCACAAGAGACCCAGTACTTC. It is translated as CASSLKGSQETQYF.

This sequence joins TRBV4-1 and TRBJ2-1; D remains unclear. The germline V gene has CDR1 MGHRA and CDR2 YSYEKL. V was clipped by 1 base and J by 1 base, with 14 bases between them. The CDR3 runs 17 residues. The CDR3 sequence is CASSQVDLGLSYNEQFF. The CDR3 DNA follows: TGCGCCAGCAGCCAAGTTGATTTGGGTCTATCCTACAATGAGCAGTTCTTC.

The chain employs TRBV2 and TRBJ1-2; D remains ambiguous. Germline CDR1 SNHLY, CDR2 FYNNEI. Trimming removed 6 bases from V and 8 bases from J, with 13 bases in between. This CDR3 is 12 amino acids long. Written as DNA, the CDR3 is TGTGCCAGCAGCAAGGAAGTGAGAGGCTACACCTTC. Protein: CASSKEVRGYTF.

The J gene is TRBJ2-1, the V gene TRBV30; a weak D match, TRBD1 (6 bases). This CDR3 contains 12 residues. CDR1 GTSNPN and CDR2 SVGIG come from the germline V gene (reference sequence). The V end was cut by 0 bases, the J end by 12 bases, with 12 bases between. Written as DNA, the CDR3 is TGTGCCTGGAGTGTAAAGGGGGACGTGCAGTTCTTC. Encoded protein: CAWSVKGDVQFF.

This clone has a handful of counts. The J gene is TRBJ2-1, the V gene TRBV18; TRBD2 agrees at 12 bases. The junction had 8 bases not matched to a gene; V was cut back by 1 base and J by 4 bases. Per the germline V gene, CDR1 is KGHSH and CDR2 is LQKENI. The CDR3 extends over 18 amino acids. CDR3 loop: CASSPLKLAGGAYNEQFF. CDR3 in DNA: TGTGCCAGCTCACCACTGAAACTAGCGGGAGGTGCTTACAATGAGCAGTTCTTC.